These T cell receptor beta chains were read from a single sample in a study of blood T cell repertoires in COVID-19. Data came from immunoSEQ multiplex PCR; TCRdb stores just in-frame clones and leaves some out. The sample yields 180,000 or so clones, approximately 87% seen once. The material sequenced was peripheral blood. These receptors were taken from a man in his late teens or twenties with active or convalescent COVID-19. Each CDR3 is given with its conserved first and last residue. A D gene is named only where the DNA matches it firmly. Clone sizes are given selectively: once, few, many, or a class where the clone is expanded.

>.|TRBJ2-3|TRBV7-6|TRBD2
CASSLGGILAGAYDTQYF
TGTGCCAGCAGCTTAGGGGGGATTCTAGCGGGAGCGTACGATACGCAGTATTTT
>.|TRBJ1-2|TRBV6-2/TRBV6-3|.
CASSEAGLWGYTF
TGTGCCAGCAGCGAAGCGGGGCTTTGGGGCTACACCTTC
>.|TRBJ1-1|TRBV7-9|.
CASSLVGWRRGTEAFF
TGTGCCAGCAGCTTAGTTGGTTGGCGAAGGGGCACTGAAGCTTTCTTT
>.|TRBJ2-1|TRBV27|.
CASSLTTGPEQFF
TGTGCCAGCAGTTTGACTACAGGGCCTGAGCAGTTCTTC
>.|TRBJ2-2|TRBV9|.
CASSVSPSTGELFF
TGTGCCAGCAGCGTATCCCCTTCCACCGGGGAGCTGTTTTTT
>.|TRBJ1-5|TRBV4-1|.
CASSQVPPPGAAQHF
TGCGCCAGCAGCCAAGTCCCCCCCCCAGGGGCAGCCCAGCATTTT
>.|TRBJ1-1|TRBV7-9|.
CASSLGQGPGTEAFF
TGTGCCAGCAGCTTAGGGCAGGGGCCGGGCACTGAAGCTTTCTTT
>.|TRBJ2-2|TRBV7-9|.
CASSSPASNTGELFF
TGTGCCAGCAGCTCTCCTGCCAGTAACACCGGGGAGCTGTTTTTT
>.|TRBJ1-6|TRBV5-1|.
CASRREGNSPLHF
TGCGCCAGCAGGCGGGAGGGAAATTCACCCCTCCACTTT
>.|TRBJ1-1|TRBV7-6|TRBD1
CASSQQTGGNTEAFF
TGTGCCAGCAGCCAACAGACAGGGGGGAACACTGAAGCTTTCTTT
>.|TRBJ1-4|TRBV5-6|.
CASSPPAGKLFF
TGTGCCAGCAGCCCCCCCGCAGGAAAACTGTTTTTT
>.|TRBJ2-5|TRBV2|TRBD1
CASTRQGQETQYF
TGTGCCAGCACCCGACAGGGGCAAGAGACCCAGTACTTC
>.|TRBJ2-1|TRBV5-1|.
CASSYDTGTNEQFF
TGCGCCAGCAGCTACGATACAGGAACCAATGAGCAGTTCTTC
>.|TRBJ1-1|TRBV11-2|.
CASSLYPEGVAGTEAFF
TGTGCCAGCAGCTTATATCCAGAGGGGGTTGCTGGGACTGAAGCTTTCTTT
>.|TRBJ1-1|TRBV19|.
CASSIAPPRQYGNTEAFF
TGTGCCAGTAGTATAGCCCCCCCTAGACAGTACGGTAACACTGAAGCTTTCTTT
>.|TRBJ2-1|TRBV6-5|.
CASYGWDLANEQFF
TGTGCCAGCTACGGGTGGGACTTAGCCAATGAGCAGTTCTTC
>.|TRBJ2-3|TRBV12-5|.
CASGLAGVTDTQYF
TGTGCTAGTGGTTTGGCAGGGGTTACAGATACGCAGTATTTT
>.|TRBJ1-4|TRBV29-1|.
CSVVGSNEKLFF
TGCAGCGTTGTAGGGAGTAATGAAAAACTGTTTTTT
>.|TRBJ2-1|TRBV11-3|.
CASSTLVGSYEQFF
TGTGCCAGCAGCACCCTAGTCGGGAGCTATGAGCAGTTCTTC
>.|TRBJ2-2|TRBV19|.
CASSSQGLNTGELFF
TGTGCCAGTAGTTCCCAGGGATTGAACACCGGGGAGCTGTTTTTT
>.|TRBJ1-1|TRBV6-2/TRBV6-3|.
CASSYSDRLNTEAFF
TGTGCCAGCAGTTACTCGGACAGATTAAACACTGAAGCTTTCTTT
>.|TRBJ1-5|TRBV30|.
CAWSVQSNQPQHF
TGTGCCTGGAGTGTACAATCCAATCAGCCCCAGCATTTT
>.|TRBJ2-2|TRBV4-2|.
CASSSLGTVNTGELFF
TGTGCCAGCAGCTCCCTCGGGACTGTGAACACCGGGGAGCTGTTTTTT
>.|TRBJ2-2|TRBV9|TRBD2
CASSEWSGSTGELFF
TGTGCCAGCAGCGAGTGGAGCGGGAGCACCGGGGAGCTGTTTTTT
>.|TRBJ1-5|TRBV2|.
CASSDRGSRNQPQHF
TGTGCCAGCAGTGACAGGGGAAGTCGCAATCAGCCCCAGCATTTT
>.|TRBJ1-3|TRBV12-2|.
CASLGQKIISGNTIYF
TGTGCAAGTCTCGGACAGAAAATCATCTCTGGAAACACCATATATTTT
>.|TRBJ1-4|TRBV27|TRBD1
CASSSGQGRLSEKLFF
TGTGCCAGCTCCTCGGGACAGGGTAGGCTAAGCGAAAAACTGTTTTTT
>.|TRBJ1-2|TRBV6-4|.
CASSPGEGSYGYTF
TGTGCCAGCAGCCCAGGCGAGGGTAGCTATGGCTACACCTTC
>.|TRBJ2-3|TRBV18|TRBD2
CASSPLGGITDTQYF
TGTGCCAGCTCACCACTGGGGGGGATCACAGATACGCAGTATTTT
>.|TRBJ2-1|TRBV11-2|TRBD2
CASSRAGTSPFGQFF
TGTGCCAGCAGTCGAGCCGGGACTAGCCCCTTTGGGCAGTTCTTC
>.|TRBJ1-3|TRBV5-5|TRBD1
CASSLGIRQGSGNTIYF
TGTGCCAGCAGCTTGGGGATACGACAGGGGTCCGGAAACACCATATATTTT
>.|TRBJ1-5|TRBV2|TRBD1
CASSVPGQGNQPQHF
TGTGCCAGCAGCGTTCCGGGACAGGGAAATCAGCCCCAGCATTTT
>.|TRBJ1-1|TRBV12-5|TRBD1
CASGLVAGGTGTEAFF
TGTGCTAGTGGTTTGGTAGCTGGGGGGACAGGCACTGAAGCTTTCTTT
>.|TRBJ1-1|TRBV28|TRBD1
CASSLLNRGSNTEAFF
TGTGCCAGCAGTTTACTGAACAGGGGAAGTAACACTGAAGCTTTCTTT
>.|TRBJ1-4|TRBV18|TRBD1
CASSPQGQGGLFF
TGTGCCAGCTCACCACAAGGACAGGGTGGACTGTTTTTT
>once|TRBJ1-5|TRBV12-3/TRBV12-4|TRBD1
CASSYRGHQHF
TGTGCCAGCAGCTACAGGGGGCACCAGCATTTT
>once|TRBJ2-1|TRBV5-1|.
CASSLGRVYNEQFF
TGCGCCAGCAGCTTGGGCAGGGTCTACAATGAGCAGTTCTTC
>.|TRBJ1-5|TRBV24-1|TRBD1
CATSEAGGSNQPQHF
TGTGCCACCAGTGAAGCAGGGGGGAGTAATCAGCCCCAGCATTTT
>few|TRBJ1-2|TRBV14|.
CASSPRTQSRGYTF
TGTGCCAGCAGCCCCCGGACACAGAGTAGGGGCTACACCTTC
>few|TRBJ2-2|TRBV6-2/TRBV6-3|.
CASSPSEAGELFF
TGTGCCAGCAGTCCCTCCGAGGCCGGGGAGCTGTTTTTT
>.|TRBJ1-1|TRBV4-2|TRBD1
CASSLGQGTGVVAFF
TGTGCCAGCAGCCTCGGACAGGGCACCGGGGTTGTCGCTTTCTTT
>.|TRBJ2-5|TRBV19|TRBD1
CASKGTGGKETQYF
TGTGCCAGTAAAGGAACAGGGGGCAAAGAGACCCAGTACTTC